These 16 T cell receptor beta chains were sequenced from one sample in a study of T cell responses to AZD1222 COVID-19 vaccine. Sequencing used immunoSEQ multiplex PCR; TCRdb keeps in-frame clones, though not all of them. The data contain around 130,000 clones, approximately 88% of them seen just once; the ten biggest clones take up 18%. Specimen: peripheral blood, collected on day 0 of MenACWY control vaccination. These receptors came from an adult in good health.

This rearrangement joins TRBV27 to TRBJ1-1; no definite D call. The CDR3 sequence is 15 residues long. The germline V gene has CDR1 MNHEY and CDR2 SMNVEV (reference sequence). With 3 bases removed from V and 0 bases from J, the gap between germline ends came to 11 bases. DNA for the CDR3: TGTGCCAGCAGTTTTCGTGGCCGGATGAACACTGAAGCTTTCTTT. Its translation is CASSFRGRMNTEAFF.

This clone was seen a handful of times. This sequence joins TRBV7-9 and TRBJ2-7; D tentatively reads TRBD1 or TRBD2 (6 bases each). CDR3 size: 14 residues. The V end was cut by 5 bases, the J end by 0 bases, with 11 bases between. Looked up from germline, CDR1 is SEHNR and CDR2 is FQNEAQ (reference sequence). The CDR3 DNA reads TGTGCCAGCAGCAGGGGGGCCACCTCCTACGAGCAGTACTTC. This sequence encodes CASSRGATSYEQYF.

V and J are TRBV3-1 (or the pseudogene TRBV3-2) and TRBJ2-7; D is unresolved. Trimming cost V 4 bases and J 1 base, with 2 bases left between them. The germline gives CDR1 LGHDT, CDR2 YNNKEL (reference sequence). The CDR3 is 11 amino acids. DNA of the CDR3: TGTGCCAGCAGCCGGTCCTACGAGCAGTACTTC. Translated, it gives CASSRSYEQYF.

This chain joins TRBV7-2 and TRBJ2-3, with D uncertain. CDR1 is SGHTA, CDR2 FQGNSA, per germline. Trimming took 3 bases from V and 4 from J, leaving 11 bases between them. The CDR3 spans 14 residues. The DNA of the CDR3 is TGTGCCAGCAGCTTGGTAGTCGTGCCAGATACGCAGTATTTT. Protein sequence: CASSLVVVPDTQYF. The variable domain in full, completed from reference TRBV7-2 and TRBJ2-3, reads GAGVSQSPSNKVTEKGKDVELRCDPISGHTALYWYRQSLGQGLEFLIYFQGNSAPDKSGLPSDRFSAERTGGSVSTLTIQRTQQEDSAVYLCASSLVVVPDTQYFGPGTRLTVL.

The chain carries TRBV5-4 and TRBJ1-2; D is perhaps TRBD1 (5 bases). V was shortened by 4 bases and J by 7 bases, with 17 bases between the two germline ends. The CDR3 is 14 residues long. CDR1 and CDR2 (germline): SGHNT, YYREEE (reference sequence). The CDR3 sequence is CASSTGGILVGYTF. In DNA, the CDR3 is TGTGCCAGCAGCACAGGAGGTATATTAGTTGGCTACACCTTC.

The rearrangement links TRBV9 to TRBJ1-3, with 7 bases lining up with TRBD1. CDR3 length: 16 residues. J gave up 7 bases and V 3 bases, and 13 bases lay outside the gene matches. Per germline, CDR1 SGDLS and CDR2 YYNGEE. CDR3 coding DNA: TGTGCCAGCAGCGCCGAAGGGACAGTGAGGGGGAACACCATATATTTT. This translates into CASSAEGTVRGNTIYF. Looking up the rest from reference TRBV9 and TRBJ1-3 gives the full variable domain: DSGVTQTPKHLITATGQRVTLRCSPRSGDLSVYWYQQSLDQGLQFLIQYYNGEERAKGNILERFSAQQFPDLHSELNLSSLELGDSALYFCASSAEGTVRGNTIYFGEGSWLTVV.

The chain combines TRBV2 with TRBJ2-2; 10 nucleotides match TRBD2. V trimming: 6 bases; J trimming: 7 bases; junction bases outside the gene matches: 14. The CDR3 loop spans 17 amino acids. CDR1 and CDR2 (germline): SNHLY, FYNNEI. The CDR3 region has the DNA TGTGCCAGCAGAGTCTTTAGCGGGAGGCCCTCGAACGGGGAGCTGTTTTTT. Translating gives CASRVFSGRPSNGELFF. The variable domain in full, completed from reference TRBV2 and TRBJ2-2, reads EPEVTQTPSHQVTQMGQEVILRCVPISNHLYFYWYRQILGQKVEFLVSFYNNEISEKSEIFDDQFSVERPDGSNFTLKIRSTKLEDSAMYFCASRVFSGRPSNGELFFGEGSRLTVL.

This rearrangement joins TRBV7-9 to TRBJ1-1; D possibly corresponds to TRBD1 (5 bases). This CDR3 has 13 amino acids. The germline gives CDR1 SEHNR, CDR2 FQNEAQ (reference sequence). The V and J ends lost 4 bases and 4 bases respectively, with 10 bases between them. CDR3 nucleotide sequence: TGTGCCAGCAGCTCCGGGACCCTCACTGAAGCTTTCTTT. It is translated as CASSSGTLTEAFF.

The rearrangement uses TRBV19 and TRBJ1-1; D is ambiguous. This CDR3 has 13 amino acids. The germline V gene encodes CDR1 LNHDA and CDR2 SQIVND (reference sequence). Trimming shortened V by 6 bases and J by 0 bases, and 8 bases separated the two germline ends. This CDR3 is CASRDTLNTEAFF. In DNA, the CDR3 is TGTGCCAGTAGAGACACTTTGAACACTGAAGCTTTCTTT.

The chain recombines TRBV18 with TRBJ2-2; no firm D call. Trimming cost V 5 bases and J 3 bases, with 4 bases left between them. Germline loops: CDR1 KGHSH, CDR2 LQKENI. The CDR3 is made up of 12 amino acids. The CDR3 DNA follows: TGTGCCAGCTCAAATGACACCGGGGAGCTGTTTTTT. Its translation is CASSNDTGELFF.

The CDR3 DNA follows: TGCGCCAGCAGCCCCCCGGCGGGAGGGTCTTACGAGCAGTACTTC. This encodes CASSPPAGGSYEQYF. The chain joins TRBV4-1 to TRBJ2-7; 9 nucleotides match TRBD2. The CDR3 spans 15 residues. CDR1 MGHRA and CDR2 YSYEKL come from the germline V gene. J lost 4 bases, V lost 4 bases, and 8 bases had no gene match.

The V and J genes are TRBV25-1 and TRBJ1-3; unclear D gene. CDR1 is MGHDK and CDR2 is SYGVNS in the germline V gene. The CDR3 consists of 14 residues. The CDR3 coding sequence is TGTGCTTCTGCCGTGGCGGGTCCCGGAAACACCATATATTTT. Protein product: CASAVAGPGNTIYF.

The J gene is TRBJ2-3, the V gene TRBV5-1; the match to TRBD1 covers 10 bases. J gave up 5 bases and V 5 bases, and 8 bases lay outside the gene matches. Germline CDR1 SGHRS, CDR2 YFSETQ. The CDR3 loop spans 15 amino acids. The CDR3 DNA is TGCGCCAGCAGGCGTCCCGGGACAGGGGTAGATACGCAGTATTTT. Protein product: CASRRPGTGVDTQYF.

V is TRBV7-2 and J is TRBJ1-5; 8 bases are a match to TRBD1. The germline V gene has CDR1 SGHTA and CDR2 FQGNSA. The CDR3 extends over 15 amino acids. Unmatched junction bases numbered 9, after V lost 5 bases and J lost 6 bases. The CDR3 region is CASSHQSDRAQPQHF. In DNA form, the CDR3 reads TGTGCCAGCAGCCATCAGTCGGACAGGGCTCAGCCCCAGCATTTT. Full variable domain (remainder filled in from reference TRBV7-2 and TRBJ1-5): GAGVSQSPSNKVTEKGKDVELRCDPISGHTALYWYRQSLGQGLEFLIYFQGNSAPDKSGLPSDRFSAERTGGSVSTLTIQRTQQEDSAVYLCASSHQSDRAQPQHFGDGTRLSIL.

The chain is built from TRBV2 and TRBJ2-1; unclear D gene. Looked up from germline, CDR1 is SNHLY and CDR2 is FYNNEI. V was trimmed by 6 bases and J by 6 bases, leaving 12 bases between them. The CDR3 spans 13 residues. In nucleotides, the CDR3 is TGTGCCAGCAGCCCTCTACCAAGCAATGAGCAGTTCTTC. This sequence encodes CASSPLPSNEQFF.

CDR3 nucleotide sequence: TGTGCCAGTAGAATGACAACTAATGAAAAACTGTTTTTT. It encodes CASRMTTNEKLFF. The J gene is TRBJ1-4, the V gene TRBV19; no clear D gene. CDR1 and CDR2 from the germline V gene are LNHDA and SQIVND (reference sequence). This CDR3 spans 13 amino acids. V was pared by 6 bases and J by 0 bases, with 5 bases between.